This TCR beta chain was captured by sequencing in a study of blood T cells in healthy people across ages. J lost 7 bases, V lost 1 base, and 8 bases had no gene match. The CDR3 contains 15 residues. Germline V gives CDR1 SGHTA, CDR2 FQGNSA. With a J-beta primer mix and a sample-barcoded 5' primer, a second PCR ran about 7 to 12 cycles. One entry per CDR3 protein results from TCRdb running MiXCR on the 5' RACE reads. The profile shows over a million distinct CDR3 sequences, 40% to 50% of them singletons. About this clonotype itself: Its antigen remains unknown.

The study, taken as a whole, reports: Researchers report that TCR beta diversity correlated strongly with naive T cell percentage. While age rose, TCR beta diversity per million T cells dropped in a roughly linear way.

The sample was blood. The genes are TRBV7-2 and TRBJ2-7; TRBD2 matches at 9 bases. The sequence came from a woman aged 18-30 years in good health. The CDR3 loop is CASSLEAGGFGEQYF. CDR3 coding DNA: TGTGCCAGCAGCTTAGAGGCGGGGGGGTTCGGTGAGCAGTACTTC.